The 3 T cell receptor beta chains reported below all come from one sample, sequenced in a study of human T cells and chemical hapten exposure. Noted time point: patch test 3, about 24 weeks after DPC sensitization. Documented treatment: therapeutic diphenylcyclopropenone sensitization with weekly scalp DPC. In TCRdb, the RACE reads were re-called with MiXCR into one record per CDR3 protein. This table has about 190,000 distinct CDR3 sequences, approximately 24% appearing once. Sequencing was performed on whole blood, taken in connection with sensitization to the hapten diphenylcyclopropenone (DPC). All receptors derive from a woman between 40 and 55 years old with alopecia areata. Some clones in this sample may be carry-over from other donors' samples.

The chain is built from TRBV29-1 and TRBJ2-3; D is uncertain. From germline, CDR1 is SQVTM and CDR2 ANQGSEA. Trimming removed 5 bases at V and 1 base at J, with 10 bases between. There are 13 residues in the CDR3. For the CDR3, the DNA is TGCAGCGTTCCGGGCAGACGCACAGATACGCAGTATTTT. Its translation: CSVPGRRTDTQYF.

V gene TRBV18 combines with J gene TRBJ1-6; 7 bases line up with TRBD1. The J segment lost 11 bases and the V segment lost 3 bases, leaving 4 bases of the junction unmatched. The CDR3 is made up of 13 amino acids. The V gene's germline CDR1 is KGHSH and CDR2 LQKENI. The CDR3, as DNA: TGTGCCAGCTCACCGACAGGGAGCCCACCCCTCCACTTT. Its protein is CASSPTGSPPLHF.

This clonotype has a handful of counts. V and J are TRBV9 and TRBJ2-7; unclear D gene. The CDR3 sequence is 13 residues long. In germline, CDR1 is SGDLS, CDR2 YYNGEE. V was trimmed by 0 bases and J by 1 base, leaving 5 bases between them. The chain's CDR3 is CASSVDGSYEQYF. As DNA, the CDR3 is TGTGCCAGCAGCGTAGACGGGTCCTACGAGCAGTACTTC.